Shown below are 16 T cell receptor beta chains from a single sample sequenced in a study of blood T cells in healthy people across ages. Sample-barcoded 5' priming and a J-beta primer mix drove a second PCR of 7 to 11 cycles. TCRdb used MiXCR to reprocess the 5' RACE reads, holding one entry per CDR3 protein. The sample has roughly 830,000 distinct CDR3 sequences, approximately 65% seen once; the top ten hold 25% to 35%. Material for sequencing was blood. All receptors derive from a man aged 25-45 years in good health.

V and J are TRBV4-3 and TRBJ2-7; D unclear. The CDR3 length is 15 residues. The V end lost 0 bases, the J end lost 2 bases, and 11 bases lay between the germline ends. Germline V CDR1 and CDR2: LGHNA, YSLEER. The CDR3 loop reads CASSQDLDGTYEQYF. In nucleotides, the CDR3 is TGCGCCAGCAGCCAAGATCTAGACGGAACCTACGAGCAGTACTTC.

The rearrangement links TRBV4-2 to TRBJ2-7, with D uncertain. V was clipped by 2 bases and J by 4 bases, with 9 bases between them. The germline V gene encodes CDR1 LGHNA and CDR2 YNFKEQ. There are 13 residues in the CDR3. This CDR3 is CASSQPDGYEQYF. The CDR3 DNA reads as TGTGCCAGCAGCCAACCTGACGGATACGAGCAGTACTTC.

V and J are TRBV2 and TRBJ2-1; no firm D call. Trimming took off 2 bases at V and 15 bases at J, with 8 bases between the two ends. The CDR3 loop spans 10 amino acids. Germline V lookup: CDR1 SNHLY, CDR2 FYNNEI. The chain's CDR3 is CASSETLRFF. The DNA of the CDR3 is TGTGCCAGCAGTGAAACTTTGAGGTTCTTC.

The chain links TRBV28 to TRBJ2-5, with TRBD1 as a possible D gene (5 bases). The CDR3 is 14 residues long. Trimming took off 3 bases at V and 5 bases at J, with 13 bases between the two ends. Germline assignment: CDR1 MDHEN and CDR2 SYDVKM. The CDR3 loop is CASSFSQVRETQYF. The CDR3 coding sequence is TGTGCCAGCAGTTTCTCACAGGTCCGTGAGACCCAGTACTTC.

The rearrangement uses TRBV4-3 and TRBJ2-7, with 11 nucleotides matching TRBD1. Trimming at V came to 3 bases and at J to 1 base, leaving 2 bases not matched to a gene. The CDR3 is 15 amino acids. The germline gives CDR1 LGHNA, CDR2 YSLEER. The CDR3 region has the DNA TGCGCCAGCAGCCACGGACAGGGGGCTTCCTACGAGCAGTACTTC. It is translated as CASSHGQGASYEQYF.

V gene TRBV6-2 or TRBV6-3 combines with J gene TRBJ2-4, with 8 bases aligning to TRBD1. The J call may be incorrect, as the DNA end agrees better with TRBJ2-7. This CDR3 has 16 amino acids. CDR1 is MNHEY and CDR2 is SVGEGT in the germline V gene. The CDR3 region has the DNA TGTGCCAGCAGTCCGCTGACAGGGGCGGATGTCTACGAGCAGTACTTC. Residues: CASSPLTGADVYEQYF.

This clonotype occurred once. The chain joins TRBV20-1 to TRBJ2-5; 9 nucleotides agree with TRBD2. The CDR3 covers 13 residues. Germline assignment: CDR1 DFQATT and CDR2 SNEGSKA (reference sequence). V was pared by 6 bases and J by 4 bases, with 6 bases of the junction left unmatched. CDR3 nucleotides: TGCAGTGCCGAGGGACTAGCCAGAGAGACCCAGTACTTC. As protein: CSAEGLARETQYF.

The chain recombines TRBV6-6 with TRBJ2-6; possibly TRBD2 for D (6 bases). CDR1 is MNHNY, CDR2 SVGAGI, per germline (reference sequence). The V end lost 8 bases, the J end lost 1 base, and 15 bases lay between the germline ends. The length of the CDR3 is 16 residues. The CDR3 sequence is CASAIGRPSGANVLTF. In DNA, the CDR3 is TGTGCCAGCGCCATAGGGAGGCCTTCTGGGGCCAACGTCCTGACTTTC.

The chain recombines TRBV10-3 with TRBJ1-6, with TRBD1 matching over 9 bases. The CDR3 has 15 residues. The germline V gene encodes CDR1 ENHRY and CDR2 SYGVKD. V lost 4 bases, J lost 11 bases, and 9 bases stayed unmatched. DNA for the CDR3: TGTGCCATCAGTGTGGGACAGGGACTAGATCCACCCCTCCACTTT. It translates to CAISVGQGLDPPLHF.

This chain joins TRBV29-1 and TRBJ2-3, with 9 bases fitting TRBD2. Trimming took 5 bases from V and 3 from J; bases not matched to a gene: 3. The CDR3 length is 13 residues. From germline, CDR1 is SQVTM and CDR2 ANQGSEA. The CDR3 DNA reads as TGCAGCGTTAGTAGCGGGGGAACAGATACGCAGTATTTT. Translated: CSVSSGGTDTQYF.

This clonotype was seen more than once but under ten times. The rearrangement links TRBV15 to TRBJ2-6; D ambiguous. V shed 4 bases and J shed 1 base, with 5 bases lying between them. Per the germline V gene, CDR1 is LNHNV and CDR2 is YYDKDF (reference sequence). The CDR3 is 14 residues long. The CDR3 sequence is CATSMFSGANVLTF. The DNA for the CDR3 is TGTGCCACCAGCATGTTTTCTGGGGCCAACGTCCTGACTTTC.

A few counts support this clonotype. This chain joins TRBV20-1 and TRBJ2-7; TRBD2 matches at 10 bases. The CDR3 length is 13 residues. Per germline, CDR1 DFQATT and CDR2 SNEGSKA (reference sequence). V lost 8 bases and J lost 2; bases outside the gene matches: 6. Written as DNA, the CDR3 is TGCAGTTCCTGGACTAGCGGTACCTACGAGCAGTACTTC. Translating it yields CSSWTSGTYEQYF.

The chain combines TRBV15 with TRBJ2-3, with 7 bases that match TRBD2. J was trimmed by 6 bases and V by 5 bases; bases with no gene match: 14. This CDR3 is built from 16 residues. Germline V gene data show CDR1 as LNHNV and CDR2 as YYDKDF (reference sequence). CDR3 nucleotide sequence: TGTGCCACCAGCGTCGGCGGGGGTCACCGCGCGGATACGCAGTATTTT. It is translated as CATSVGGGHRADTQYF.

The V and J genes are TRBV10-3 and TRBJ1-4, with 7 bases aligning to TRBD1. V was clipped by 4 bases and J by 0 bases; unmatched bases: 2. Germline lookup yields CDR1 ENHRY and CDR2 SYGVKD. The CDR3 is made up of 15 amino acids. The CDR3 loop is CAISAGGTTNEKLFF. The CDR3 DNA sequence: TGTGCCATCAGTGCAGGGGGGACAACTAATGAAAAACTGTTTTTT.

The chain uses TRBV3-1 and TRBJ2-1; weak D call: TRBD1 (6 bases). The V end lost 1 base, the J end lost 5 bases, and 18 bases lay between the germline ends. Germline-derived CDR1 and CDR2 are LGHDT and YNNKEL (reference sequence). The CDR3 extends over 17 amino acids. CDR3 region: CASSQVLGAHLHNEQFF. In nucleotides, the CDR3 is TGTGCCAGCAGCCAAGTTCTGGGGGCCCATTTACACAATGAGCAGTTCTTC.

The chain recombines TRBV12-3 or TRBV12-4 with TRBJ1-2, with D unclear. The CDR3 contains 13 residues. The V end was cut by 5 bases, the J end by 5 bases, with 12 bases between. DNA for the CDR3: TGTGCCAGCAGTCCACTCCAGGAGTATGGCTACACCTTC. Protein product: CASSPLQEYGYTF.